The TCR beta chain described here comes from a study of T-cell memory formation after mild COVID-19. Study-wide results and caveats: The authors did not confirm SARS-CoV-2 specificity of second-wave clones peaking day 37. Most CD4+ clones that shrank were in CM and EM, while CD8+ ones turned up in EMRA.

CDR3 length equals 13 residues. With 5 bases removed from V and 4 bases from J, the gap between germline ends came to 11 bases. Germline CDR1 reads LNHDA; CDR2 reads SQIVND (reference sequence). Constant-segment-primed 5'RACE gave TCR alpha and TCR beta cDNA libraries with sample barcodes and UMIs. MiXCR was run by TCRdb on the 5' RACE reads, yielding one entry per CDR3 protein. Of about 400,000 distinct CDR3 sequences listed, more than 15% are singletons. To note about this clonotype: The target antigen is unknown.

This sequence was found in a man in his late teens or twenties who had mild COVID-19 (a few samples of this study predate the infection). Cell type and time point are not known. This chain joins TRBV19 and TRBJ1-1; D remains unclear. The specimen sequenced was PBMCs or a T cell subset sorted from them (not recorded which). The CDR3, as DNA: TGTGCCAGTAGTTTCGGACCCCTCACTGAAGCTTTCTTT. It codes for CASSFGPLTEAFF.